This TCR beta chain was profiled in a study of cytomegalovirus exposure and HLA in healthy donors (dated by TCRdb to about 2017). Context from the whole study: An earlier analysis of some 500 of the donors reported about 290 Gb of sequence data and some 100 million unique TCR beta sequences from 190 million or so T cells. An early release that covered more than 550 HLA-typed donors contained 300 to 350 gigabases of sequencing data and 80 million or so unique TCR sequences. Of the approximately 400 genotyped donors, approximately 80% were placed in the genetic ancestry cluster associated with self-reported Caucasian donors. The study was designed to test whether signatures of past pathogen exposure could be identified by cataloging public T cell receptors. Using immunosequencing, the study profiled T cell repertoires from 550 to 750 subjects and related those repertoires to cytomegalovirus serostatus. In addition to the first cohort of around 670 subjects, a separate validation cohort of about 120 different subjects was used. The study combined high-throughput TCR immunosequencing, statistical association of individual TCRs with disease status, and machine learning to predict cytomegalovirus infection status. In a later analysis, previously published TCR beta repertoires from 550 to 700 donors were re-analyzed and high-resolution HLA genotyping was added so that TCR occurrence patterns could be studied. In the later analysis, no new phenotypic data were used to find candidate immune exposures; instead, reliance was placed on TCR beta sequences and their occurrence across donors. To decide whether each TCR beta V gene segment behaved as functional or pseudogenic, an earlier analysis of some 600 of the donors relied on high-throughput TCR beta sequencing. Donor age, sex, ethnicity and CMV serostatus were compiled together with the repertoire data. Genome-wide SNP genotypes for about 55% of the roughly 670 donors were used in a later genetic analysis, which treated that subset as a discovery cohort. All discovery cohort repertoires had been generated on a single sequencing platform. Both class I and class II loci were covered by HLA typing, at four-digit resolution. Typing coverage varied by locus: 629-630 donors for A, B, C, DRB1 and DQB1; some 520 for DQA1; around 610 for DPA1; 450 to 480 for DPB1. Several DR-DQ haplotypes were handled as single units for association and clustering because linkage in the cohort was strong. Among 350 to 400 genotyped donors of the cohort, an average of about 240,000 unique TCR beta nucleotide sequences were sequenced per donor, roughly 20% of them non-productive.

Libraries were made using the immunoSEQ multiplex PCR assay. For the multiplex PCR, a mixture combining 60 forward primers for TCR Vbeta segments and 13 reverse primers for TCR Jbeta segments was used. A multiplex PCR assay on genomic DNA amplified the CDR3 region of rearranged TCR beta genes. The Illumina HiSeq System was used to sequence the amplified TCR beta libraries as 87-base-pair reads. Per the authors' processing: Across the 500 to 850 repertoires, a later analysis counted approximately 75 million unique TCR beta chains, roughly 11 million of which were shared by at least two donors. A nearest-neighbor algorithm error-corrected the raw reads and collapsed the reads into unique sequences, merging closely related sequences to remove PCR and sequencing errors. To assign V, D and J gene segments, CDR3 sequences were aligned to IMGT reference sequences. For a sequence to be retained, a match of at least six nucleotides was required to both a V gene segment and a J gene segment. A rearrangement counted as productive if the CDR3 had no stop codons and remained in frame with V and J, and every other rearrangement counted as non-productive. CDR3 was defined according to IMGT convention as the region running from the second conserved V-encoded cysteine to the conserved J-encoded phenylalanine. Sequences without an unambiguous match to a single V gene segment were excluded from the earlier analysis of about 630 of the donors. In an earlier analysis of about 590 of the donors, a V segment was called functional when productive rearrangements were above 56.7%, and segregating when the standard deviation between donors exceeded 5%. To diagnose cytomegalovirus status from the catalog of TCR beta chain sequences, a statistical classification framework was built. In a later analysis, TCR nucleotide sequences were compared against IMGT/GENE-DB human TR gene sequences so that V and J genes could be assigned. In a later analysis, CDR3 sequences and most-parsimonious VDJ recombination scenarios were assigned using the TCRdist pipeline. In a later analysis, each TCR beta chain was defined by its CDR3 amino acid sequence together with its V-gene family, and reads without a unique V-gene family were excluded. To address suspected cross-contamination and a sequencing artifact, a later analysis removed around 600 highly shared, low-generation-probability nucleotide sequences. In a later analysis, a clonal expansion index for each public chain was calculated from normalized within-repertoire ranks of inferred template counts. In a later analysis, generation probabilities were computed with a VDJ recombination model fitted to out-of-frame rearrangements, and the resulting probabilities were checked against IGoR. Hypergeometric tests were used in a later analysis to score TCR-TCR, TCR-HLA and TCR-CMV co-occurrence, with a repertoire-size bias correction applied to the TCR pairs. To estimate false discovery rates, a later analysis permuted the HLA or CMV assignments 20 times. A later analysis grouped co-occurring TCRs with DBSCAN, adding TCRdist sequence similarity when clustering within HLA-allele-positive subsets. Repertoires with fewer than 30,000 or more than 120,000 public chains were left out of co-occurrence clustering, as were about five repertoires with anomalous nucleotide sharing. This immuneACCESS table, as held by TCRdb, lists in-frame sequences with V and J called but not all clones. Of the missing ones, under half trace to an unresolved V gene in checked studies; the others have no known cause. The V and J calls and clone size are taken from that table; D and trimming were inferred from the DNA. Per the sample table, the count is about 200,000 clones. The top ten clones comprise under 6.5% of the sample.

The CDR1 and CDR2 encoded by the germline V gene (reference sequence) are GTSNPN and SVGIG. After removal of 2 bases from V and 8 bases from J, the junction retains 4 bases not matched to a gene. Including the terminal cysteine and phenylalanine, the CDR3 comprises 12 residues. Only the CDR3 region is kept as DNA, spanning 36 bases read in frame from base 1. In total, 600 or so healthy bone marrow donors made up the cohort. At the time of sampling, all cohort members were nominally healthy, though unrecorded immune exposures were likely present. The donor tested CMV seronegative and was one of the 352 seronegative cohort members. Each donor provided a peripheral blood sample, and peripheral blood mononuclear cells were used for TCR beta sequencing. Genomic DNA was extracted from the blood cell samples with the Qiagen DNeasy Blood Extraction Kit. Findings and caveats that apply to the study as a whole: In a later analysis, TCR association rates were found to vary across HLA loci, with the most associated TCRs seen for DRB1 alleles and the fewest for HLA-C alleles. The authors suggested that the approach could potentially be generalized to other disease states and immunological phenotypes. According to a later genetic analysis, donors in an Asian-associated ancestry cluster had fewer N-insertions in productive TCRs than the approximately 630-donor mean. The classifier was reported to diagnose cytomegalovirus status with high specificity and sensitivity in both the original and validation cohorts. While some public TCRs were present in many individuals, most TCR sequences turned up only very rarely across donors. Because HLA typing was unavailable for some donors at each locus, only the typed subset was used in association tests. The study listed over 150 TCR beta chains as associated with cytomegalovirus. In a later analysis, HLA-associated TCR beta chains were found to be more clonally expanded and to have lower generation probabilities than equally common non-associated chains. In a later genetic analysis, a missense DCLRE1C variant was associated with V-gene and J-gene trimming of TCR beta chains, and the association was replicated in an independent cohort. At a false discovery rate of 0.05, a later analysis linked roughly 17,000 TCR beta sequences to specific HLA alleles. A cluster of highly shared sequence variants was judged likely to be a technical artifact of the sequencing pipeline. For the cohort, immune exposure information was limited to CMV serostatus. In this cohort, only TCR beta chains were sequenced, and detectable features were limited by the absence of alpha or paired-chain data. Linkage disequilibrium might explain the correlated functional status among segregating V segments, but an unknown experimental factor could not be excluded. Over 15 rarely observed V segments, including chromosome 9 orphons, were excluded from the earlier analysis of several hundred of the donors because counts were too low. A further reported finding was that TCR beta sequences accurately predicted the HLA-A and HLA-B alleles for most subjects in the first cohort. Some IMGT-functional V segments, including TRBV6-2 and TRBV6-3, could not be told apart with the 87-base-pair reads, so those segments were excluded. When HLA alleles, especially DR and DQ, strongly co-occurred, attributing TCR associations to individual alleles was difficult. A later analysis found that most CMV-associated TCR beta chains appeared HLA-restricted, with HLA associations seemingly driven largely by CMV exposure. According to a later analysis, parvovirus B19, influenza, CMV and Epstein-Barr virus appeared linked to several top co-occurrence clusters. An earlier analysis of around 540 of the donors showed that most TCR beta V segments appeared in productive rearrangements either about 87% or about 30% of the time, which broadly matched IMGT annotations. The presence/absence analyses assumed that sequencing depth was roughly uniform across donors, and that assumption may not be true. In vitro tests confirmed that a few of the cytomegalovirus-associated TCR beta chains recognize cytomegalovirus antigens.

Concerning this clone itself: It lacks a known antigen.

The sample consisted of PBMCs. This chain joins TRBV30 to TRBJ1-2, with 8 middle bases fitting TRBD1. The sequence came from a young man in good health and CMV-seronegative. The CDR3 protein is CAWSKRTGGYTF. The sequenced DNA is TGTGCCTGGAGTAAAAGGACAGGGGGCTACACCTTC.